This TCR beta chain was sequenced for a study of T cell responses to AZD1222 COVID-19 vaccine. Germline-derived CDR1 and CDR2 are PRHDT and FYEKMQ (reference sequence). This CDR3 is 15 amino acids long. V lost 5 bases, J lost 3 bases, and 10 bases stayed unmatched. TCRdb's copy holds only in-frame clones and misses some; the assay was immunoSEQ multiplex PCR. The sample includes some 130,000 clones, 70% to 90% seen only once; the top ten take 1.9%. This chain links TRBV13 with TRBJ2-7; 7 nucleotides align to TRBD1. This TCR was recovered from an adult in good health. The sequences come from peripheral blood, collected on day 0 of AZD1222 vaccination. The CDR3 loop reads CASSPTETGYYEQYF. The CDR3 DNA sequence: TGTGCCAGCAGCCCTACCGAGACAGGGTACTACGAGCAGTACTTC.